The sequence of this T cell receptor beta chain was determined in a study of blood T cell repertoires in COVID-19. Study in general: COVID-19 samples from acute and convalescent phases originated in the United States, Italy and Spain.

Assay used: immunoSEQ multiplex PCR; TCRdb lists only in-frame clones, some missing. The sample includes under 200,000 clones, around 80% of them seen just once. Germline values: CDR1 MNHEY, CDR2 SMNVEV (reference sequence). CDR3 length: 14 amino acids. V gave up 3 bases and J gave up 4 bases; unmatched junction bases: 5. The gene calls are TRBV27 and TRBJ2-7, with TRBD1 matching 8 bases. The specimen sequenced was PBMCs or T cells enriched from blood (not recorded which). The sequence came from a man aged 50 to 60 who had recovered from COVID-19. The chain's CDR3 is CASSFQGARYEQYF. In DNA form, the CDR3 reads TGTGCCAGCAGTTTTCAGGGGGCTCGGTACGAGCAGTACTTC.